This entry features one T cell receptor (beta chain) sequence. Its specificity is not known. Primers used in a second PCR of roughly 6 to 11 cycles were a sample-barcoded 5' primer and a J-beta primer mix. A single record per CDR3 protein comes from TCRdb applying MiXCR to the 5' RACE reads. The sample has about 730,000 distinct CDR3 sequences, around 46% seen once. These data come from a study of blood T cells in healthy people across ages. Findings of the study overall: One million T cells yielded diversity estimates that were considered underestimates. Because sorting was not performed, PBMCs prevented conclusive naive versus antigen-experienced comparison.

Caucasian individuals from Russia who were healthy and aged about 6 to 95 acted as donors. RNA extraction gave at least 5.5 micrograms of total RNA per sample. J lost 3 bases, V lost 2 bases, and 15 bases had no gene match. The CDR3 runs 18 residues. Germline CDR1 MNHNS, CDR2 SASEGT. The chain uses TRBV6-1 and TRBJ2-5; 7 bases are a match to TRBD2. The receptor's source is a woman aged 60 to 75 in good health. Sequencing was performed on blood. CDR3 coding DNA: TGTGCCAGCAGTGAAAAGGTTGGGTTAGCGGGCAGAAAAGAGACCCAGTACTTC. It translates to CASSEKVGLAGRKETQYF.